A single T cell receptor beta chain is shown here with its context. The antigen remains unidentified. The record originates from a study of cytotoxic CD8 clonotypes in ibrutinib-treated CLL. Study results and caveats: The clonality went up when patients responded to ibrutinib and dropped back toward baseline at progression. At the start, clonality exceeded age-matched healthy donors and followed circulating CD8+ T-cell counts.

This CDR3 region has 16 residues. The junction had 4 bases not matched to a gene; V was cut back by 0 bases and J by 1 base. Germline assignment: CDR1 LGHNA and CDR2 YNFKEQ. Generated by immunoSEQ multiplex PCR, the TCRdb table keeps only in-frame clones and is missing some. This sample has 150,000 or so clones, with 60% to 85% found just once. The specimen comprised PBMCs, sampled after 24 months of ibrutinib treatment. This clonotype was obtained from a human donor with chronic lymphocytic leukemia. The rearrangement links TRBV4-2 to TRBJ2-3; 7 bases are a match to TRBD2. CDR3 nucleotides: TGTGCCAGCAGCCAAGATGGTCTAGCGGGCACAGATACGCAGTATTTT. Encoded protein: CASSQDGLAGTDTQYF.